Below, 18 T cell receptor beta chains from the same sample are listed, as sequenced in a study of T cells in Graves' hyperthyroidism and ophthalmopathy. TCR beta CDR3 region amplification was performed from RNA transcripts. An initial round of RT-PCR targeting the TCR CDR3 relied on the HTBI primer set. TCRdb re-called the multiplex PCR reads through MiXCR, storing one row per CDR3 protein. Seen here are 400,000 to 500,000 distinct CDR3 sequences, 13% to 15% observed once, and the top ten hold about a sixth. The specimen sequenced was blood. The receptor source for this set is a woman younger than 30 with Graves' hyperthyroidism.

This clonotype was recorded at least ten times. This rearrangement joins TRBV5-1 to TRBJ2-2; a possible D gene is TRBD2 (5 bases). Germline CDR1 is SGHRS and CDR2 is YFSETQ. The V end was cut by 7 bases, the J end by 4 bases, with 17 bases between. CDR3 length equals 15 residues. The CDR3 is CASGMRGRGTGELFF. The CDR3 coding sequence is TGCGCCAGCGGCATGAGAGGGCGCGGCACCGGGGAGCTGTTTTTT. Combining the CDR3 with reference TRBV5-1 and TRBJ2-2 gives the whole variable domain KAGVTQTPRYLIKTRGQQVTLSCSPISGHRSVSWYQQTPGQGLQFLFEYFSETQRNKGNFPGRFSGRQFSNSRSEMNVSTLELGDSALYLCASGMRGRGTGELFFGEGSRLTVL.

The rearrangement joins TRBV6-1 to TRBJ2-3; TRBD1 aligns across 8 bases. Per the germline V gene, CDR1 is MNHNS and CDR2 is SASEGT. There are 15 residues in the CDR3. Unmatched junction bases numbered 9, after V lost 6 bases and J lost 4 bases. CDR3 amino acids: CASRMTGVPSDTQYF. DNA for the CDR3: TGTGCCAGCAGAATGACAGGGGTTCCATCAGATACGCAGTATTTT.

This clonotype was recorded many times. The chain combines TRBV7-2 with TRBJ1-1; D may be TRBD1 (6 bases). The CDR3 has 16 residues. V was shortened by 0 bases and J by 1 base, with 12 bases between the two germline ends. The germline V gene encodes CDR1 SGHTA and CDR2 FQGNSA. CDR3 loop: CASSLARTVRNTEAFF. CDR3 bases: TGTGCCAGCAGCTTAGCTCGGACAGTTCGGAACACTGAAGCTTTCTTT.

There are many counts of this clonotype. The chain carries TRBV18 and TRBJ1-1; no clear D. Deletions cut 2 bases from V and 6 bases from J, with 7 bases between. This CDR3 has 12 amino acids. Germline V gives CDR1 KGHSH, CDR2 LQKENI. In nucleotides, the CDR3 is TGTGCCAGCTCACCAAAGTTCGCTGAAGCTTTCTTT. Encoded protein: CASSPKFAEAFF.

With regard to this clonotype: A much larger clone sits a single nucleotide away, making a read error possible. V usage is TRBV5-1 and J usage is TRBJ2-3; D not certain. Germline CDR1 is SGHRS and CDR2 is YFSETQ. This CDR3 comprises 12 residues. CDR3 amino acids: CASSLPSDTQCF. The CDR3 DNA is TGCGCCAGCAGTCTCCCCTCGGATACGCAGTGTTTT. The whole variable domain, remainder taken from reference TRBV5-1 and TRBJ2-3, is KAGVTQTPRYLIKTRGQQVTLSCSPISGHRSVSWYQQTPGQGLQFLFEYFSETQRNKGNFPGRFSGRQFSNSRSEMNVSTLELGDSALYLCASSLPSDTQCFGPGTRLTVL.

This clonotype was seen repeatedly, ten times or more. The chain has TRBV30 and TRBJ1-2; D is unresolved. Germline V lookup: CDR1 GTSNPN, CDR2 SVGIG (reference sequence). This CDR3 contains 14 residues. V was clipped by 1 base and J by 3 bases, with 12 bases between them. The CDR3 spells CAWSAPAGDYGYTF. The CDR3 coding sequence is TGTGCCTGGAGTGCTCCCGCCGGTGACTATGGCTACACCTTC.

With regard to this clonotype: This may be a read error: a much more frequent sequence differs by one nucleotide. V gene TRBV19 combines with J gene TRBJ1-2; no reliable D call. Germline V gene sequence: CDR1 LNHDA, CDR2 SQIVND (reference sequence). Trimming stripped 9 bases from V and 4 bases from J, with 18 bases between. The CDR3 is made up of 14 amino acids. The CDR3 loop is CASLDGLFPYGYTF. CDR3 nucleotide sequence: TGTGCCAGCCTGGACGGCCTTTTCCCCTATGGCTACACCTTC.

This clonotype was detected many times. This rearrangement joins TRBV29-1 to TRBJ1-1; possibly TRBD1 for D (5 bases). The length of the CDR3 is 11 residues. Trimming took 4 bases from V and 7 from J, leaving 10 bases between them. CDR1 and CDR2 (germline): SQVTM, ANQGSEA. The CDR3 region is CSVATALEAFF. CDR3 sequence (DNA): TGCAGCGTTGCGACAGCCCTTGAAGCTTTCTTT.

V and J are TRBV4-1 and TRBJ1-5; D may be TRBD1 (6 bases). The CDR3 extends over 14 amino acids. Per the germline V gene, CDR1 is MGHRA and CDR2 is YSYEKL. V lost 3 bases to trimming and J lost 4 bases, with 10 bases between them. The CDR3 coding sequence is TGCGCCAGCAGCCACCGGGACACTAATCAGCCCCAGCATTTT. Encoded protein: CASSHRDTNQPQHF.

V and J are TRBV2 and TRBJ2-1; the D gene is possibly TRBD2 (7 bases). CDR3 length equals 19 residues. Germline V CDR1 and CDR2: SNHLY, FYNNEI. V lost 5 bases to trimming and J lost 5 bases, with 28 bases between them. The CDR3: CASSPTDPGGGGEDNEQFF. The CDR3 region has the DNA TGTGCCAGCAGTCCCACGGACCCAGGAGGGGGAGGGGAGGACAATGAGCAGTTCTTC.

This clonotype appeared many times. CDR3 DNA sequence: TGTGCCAGCAGCATTCAGGGTAACCTAGCGAGCGATCGGCAGTACTTC. Amino acids: CASSIQGNLASDRQYF. The V and J genes are TRBV11-2 and TRBJ2-7; the D gene is possibly TRBD2 (6 bases). Per germline, CDR1 SGHAT and CDR2 FQNNGV. This CDR3 has 16 amino acids. The ends were cut back, 5 bases at V and 9 bases at J, with 26 bases in the middle.

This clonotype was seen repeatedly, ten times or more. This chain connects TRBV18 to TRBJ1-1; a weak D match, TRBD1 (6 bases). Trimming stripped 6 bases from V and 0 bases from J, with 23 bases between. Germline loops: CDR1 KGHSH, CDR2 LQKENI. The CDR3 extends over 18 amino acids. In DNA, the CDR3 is TGTGCCAGCTCCCTCATGGACAGCCTCCGGACTTTGAACACTGAAGCTTTCTTT. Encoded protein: CASSLMDSLRTLNTEAFF.

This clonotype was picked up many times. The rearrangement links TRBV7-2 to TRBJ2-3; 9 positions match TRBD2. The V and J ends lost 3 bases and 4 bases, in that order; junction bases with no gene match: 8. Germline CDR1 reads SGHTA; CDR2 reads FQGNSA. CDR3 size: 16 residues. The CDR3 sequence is CASSFRSSGSSDTQYF. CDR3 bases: TGTGCCAGCAGCTTTCGAAGTAGCGGGAGCTCAGATACGCAGTATTTT. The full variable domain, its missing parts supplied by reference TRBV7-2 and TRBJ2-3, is GAGVSQSPSNKVTEKGKDVELRCDPISGHTALYWYRQSLGQGLEFLIYFQGNSAPDKSGLPSDRFSAERTGGSVSTLTIQRTQQEDSAVYLCASSFRSSGSSDTQYFGPGTRLTVL.

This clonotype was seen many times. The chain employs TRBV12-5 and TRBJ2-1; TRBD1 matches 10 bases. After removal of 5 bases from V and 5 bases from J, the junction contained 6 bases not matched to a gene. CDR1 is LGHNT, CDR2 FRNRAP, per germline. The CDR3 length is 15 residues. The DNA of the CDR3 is TGTGCTAGTGGTAGGGGACAGGGGTTCGACAATGAGCAGTTCTTC. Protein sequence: CASGRGQGFDNEQFF.

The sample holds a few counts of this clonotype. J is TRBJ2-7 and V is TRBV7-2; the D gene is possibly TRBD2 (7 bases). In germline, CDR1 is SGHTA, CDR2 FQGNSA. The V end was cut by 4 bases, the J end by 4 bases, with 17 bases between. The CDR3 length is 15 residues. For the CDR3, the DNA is TGTGCCAGCAGCTGGGGGGGCCGGGGTCTTTACGAGCAGTACGTC. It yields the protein CASSWGGRGLYEQYV.

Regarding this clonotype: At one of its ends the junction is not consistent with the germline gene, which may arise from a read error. The CDR3 sequence is CASSLGRDTEALF. CDR3 DNA sequence: TGTGCCAGCAGCTTAGGAAGGGACACTGAAGCTCTCTTT. The chain recombines TRBV7-9 with TRBJ1-1; a possible D gene is TRBD1 (6 bases). Germline CDR1 is SEHNR and CDR2 is FQNEAQ (reference sequence). The CDR3 has 13 residues. The whole variable domain, remainder taken from reference TRBV7-9 and TRBJ1-1, is DTGVSQNPRHKITKRGQNVTFRCDPISEHNRLYWYRQTLGQGPEFLTYFQNEAQLEKSRLLSDRFSAERPKGSFSTLEIQRTEQGDSAMYLCASSLGRDTEALFGQGTRLTVV.

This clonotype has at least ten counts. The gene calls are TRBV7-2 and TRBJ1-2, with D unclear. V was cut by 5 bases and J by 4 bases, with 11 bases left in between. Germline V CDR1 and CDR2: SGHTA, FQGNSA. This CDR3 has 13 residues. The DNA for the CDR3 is TGTGCCAGCAGCCTTCAGGACTTCTATGGCTACACCTTC. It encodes CASSLQDFYGYTF.

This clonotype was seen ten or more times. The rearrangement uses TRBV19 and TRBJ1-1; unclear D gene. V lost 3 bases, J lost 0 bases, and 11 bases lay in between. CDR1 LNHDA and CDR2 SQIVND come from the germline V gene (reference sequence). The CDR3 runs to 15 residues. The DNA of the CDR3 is TGTGCCAGTAGTATTTCGAGCACCTTGAACACTGAAGCTTTCTTT. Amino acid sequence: CASSISSTLNTEAFF.